The entry below describes one T cell receptor beta chain. The data are from a study of blood T cell repertoires in COVID-19. Study-wide context: Acute-phase and convalescent COVID-19 samples originated in the United States, Italy and Spain.

Germline CDR1 reads LNHNV; CDR2 reads YYDKDF (reference sequence). Losses at the gene ends were 0 bases for V and 4 bases for J; bases not matched to a gene: 9. The CDR3 runs 16 residues. In the source study's methods: The assay estimated nucleated cells by amplifying reference gene primers. TCRdb keeps only in-frame clones here, not all; method: immunoSEQ multiplex PCR. The V and J calls and clone size come from that table; D and trimming were worked out from the DNA. The sample contains about 320,000 clones, roughly nine tenths of which appear only once. Sequencing was carried out using PBMCs or T cells enriched from blood (not recorded which). V is TRBV15 and J is TRBJ2-7; TRBD2 agrees at 7 bases. The sequence derives from a man aged 55 to 70 who had recovered from COVID-19. The chain's CDR3 is CATSRELRREKYEQYF. Written as DNA, the CDR3 is TGTGCCACCAGCAGAGAACTTCGGCGGGAGAAGTACGAGCAGTACTTC.